A single T cell receptor beta chain is shown here with its context. Antigen: not known. Amplified TCR beta CDR3 regions derived from RNA transcripts. The HTBI primer set served for first-round RT-PCR of the TCR CDR3. TCRdb used MiXCR to reprocess the multiplex PCR reads, holding one entry per CDR3 protein. This table holds a few hundred thousand distinct CDR3 sequences, about a sixth found once. This record belongs to a study of T cells in Graves' hyperthyroidism and ophthalmopathy. Findings and caveats of the study: The majority of expanded thyroid clonotypes above 0.001 also appeared in blood.

J lost 2 bases, V lost 0 bases, and 10 bases had no gene match. Germline CDR1 is MNHEY and CDR2 is SVGEGT. The CDR3 is 18 amino acids. Exclusion followed for patients with uncontrolled infection, other autoimmune disease, pregnancy or lactation. Diagnoses rested on clinical symptoms, serum thyroxine and TRAb, thyroid ultrasound and orbital computed tomography. The rearrangement joins TRBV6-2 or TRBV6-3 to TRBJ2-5; 9 bases align to TRBD1. Sequencing used blood. The source is a woman aged 55-75 years with Graves' ophthalmopathy. CDR3 in DNA: TGTGCCAGCAGTTACTCGAGAGGGACAGGGACCTATCAAGAGACCCAGTACTTC. This translates into CASSYSRGTGTYQETQYF.